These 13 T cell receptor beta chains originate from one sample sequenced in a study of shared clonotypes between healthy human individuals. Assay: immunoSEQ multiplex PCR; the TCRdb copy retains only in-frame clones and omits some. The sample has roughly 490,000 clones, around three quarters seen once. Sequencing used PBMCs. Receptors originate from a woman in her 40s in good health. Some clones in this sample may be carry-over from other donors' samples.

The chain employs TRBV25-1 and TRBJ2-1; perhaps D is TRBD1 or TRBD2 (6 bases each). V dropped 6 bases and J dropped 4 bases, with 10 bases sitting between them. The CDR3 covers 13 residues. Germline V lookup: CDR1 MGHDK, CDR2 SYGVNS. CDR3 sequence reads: CASRRGGYNEQFF. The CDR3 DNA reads TGTGCCAGCAGACGAGGGGGGTACAATGAGCAGTTCTTC.

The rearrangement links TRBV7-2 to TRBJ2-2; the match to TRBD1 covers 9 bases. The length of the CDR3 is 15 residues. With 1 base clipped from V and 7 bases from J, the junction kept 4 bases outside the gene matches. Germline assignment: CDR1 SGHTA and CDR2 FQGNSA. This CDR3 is CASSLVGQGIGELFF. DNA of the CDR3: TGTGCCAGCAGCTTAGTGGGACAGGGAATCGGGGAGCTGTTTTTT.

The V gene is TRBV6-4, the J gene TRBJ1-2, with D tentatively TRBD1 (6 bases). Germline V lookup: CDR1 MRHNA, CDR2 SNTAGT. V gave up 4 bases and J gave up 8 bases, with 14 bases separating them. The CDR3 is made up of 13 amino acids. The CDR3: CASSASPQGGYTF. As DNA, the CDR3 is TGTGCCAGCAGTGCCTCACCTCAGGGGGGCTACACCTTC.

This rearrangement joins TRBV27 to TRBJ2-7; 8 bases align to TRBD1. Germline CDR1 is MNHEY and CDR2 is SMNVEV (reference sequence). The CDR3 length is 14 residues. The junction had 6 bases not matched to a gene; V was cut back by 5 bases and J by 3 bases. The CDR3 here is CASSKGQGRYEQYF. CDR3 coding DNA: TGTGCCAGCAGTAAAGGACAGGGTCGCTACGAGCAGTACTTC.

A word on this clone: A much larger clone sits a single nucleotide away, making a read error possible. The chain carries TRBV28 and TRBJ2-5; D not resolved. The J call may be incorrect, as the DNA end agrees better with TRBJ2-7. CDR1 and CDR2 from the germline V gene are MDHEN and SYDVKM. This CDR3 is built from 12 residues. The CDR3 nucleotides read TGTGCCAGCAGCCGAGACCACTACGAGCAGTACTTC. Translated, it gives CASSRDHYEQYF.

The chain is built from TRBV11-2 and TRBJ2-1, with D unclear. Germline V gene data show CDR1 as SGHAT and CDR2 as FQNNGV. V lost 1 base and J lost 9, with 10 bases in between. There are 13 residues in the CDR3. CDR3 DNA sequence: TGTGCCAGCAGCTTAGCTCCCCCGAGTGAGCAGTTCTTC. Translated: CASSLAPPSEQFF.

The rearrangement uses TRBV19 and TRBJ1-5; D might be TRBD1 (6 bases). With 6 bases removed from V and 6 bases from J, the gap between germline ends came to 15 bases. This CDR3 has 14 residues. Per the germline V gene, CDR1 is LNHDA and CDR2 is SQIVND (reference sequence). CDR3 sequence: CASSFRGFGQPQHF. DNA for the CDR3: TGTGCCAGTAGCTTCAGGGGTTTTGGTCAGCCCCAGCATTTT. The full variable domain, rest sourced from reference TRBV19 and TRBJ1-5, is DGGITQSPKYLFRKEGQNVTLSCEQNLNHDAMYWYRQDPGQGLRLIYYSQIVNDFQKGDIAEGYSVSREKKESFPLTVTSAQKNPTAFYLCASSFRGFGQPQHFGDGTRLSIL.

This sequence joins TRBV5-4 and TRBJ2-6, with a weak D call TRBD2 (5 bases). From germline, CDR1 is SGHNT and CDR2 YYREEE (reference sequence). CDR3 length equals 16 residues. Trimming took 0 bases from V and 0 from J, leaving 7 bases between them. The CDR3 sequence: CASSLARVSGANVLTF. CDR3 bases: TGTGCCAGCAGCTTGGCGCGGGTCTCTGGGGCCAACGTCCTGACTTTC.

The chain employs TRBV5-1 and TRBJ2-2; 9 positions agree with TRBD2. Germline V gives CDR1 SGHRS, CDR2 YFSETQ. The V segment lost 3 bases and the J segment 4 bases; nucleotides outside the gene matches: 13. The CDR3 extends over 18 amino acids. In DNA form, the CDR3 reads TGCGCCAGCAGCTCGAGGTCATCTAGCGGGAAGGGCACCGGGGAGCTGTTTTTT. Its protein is CASSSRSSSGKGTGELFF.

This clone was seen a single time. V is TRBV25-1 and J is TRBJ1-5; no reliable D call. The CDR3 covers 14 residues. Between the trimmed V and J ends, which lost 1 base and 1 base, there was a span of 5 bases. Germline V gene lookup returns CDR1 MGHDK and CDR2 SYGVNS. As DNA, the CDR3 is TGTGCCAGCAGTGAATTCGGCAGCAATCAGCCCCAGCATTTT. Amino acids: CASSEFGSNQPQHF. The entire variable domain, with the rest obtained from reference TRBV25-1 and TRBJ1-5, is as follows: EADIYQTPRYLVIGTGKKITLECSQTMGHDKMYWYQQDPGMELHLIHYSYGVNSTEKGDLSSESTVSRIRTEHFPLTLESARPSHTSQYLCASSEFGSNQPQHFGDGTRLSIL.

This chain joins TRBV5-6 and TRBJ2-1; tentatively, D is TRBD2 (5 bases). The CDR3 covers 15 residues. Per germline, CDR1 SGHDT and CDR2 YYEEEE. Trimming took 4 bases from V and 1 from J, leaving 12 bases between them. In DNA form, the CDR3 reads TGTGCCAGCAGCCTTGGACTGTATTCCTACAATGAGCAGTTCTTC. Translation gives CASSLGLYSYNEQFF. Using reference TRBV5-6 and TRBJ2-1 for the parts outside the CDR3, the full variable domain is DAGVTQSPTHLIKTRGQQVTLRCSPKSGHDTVSWYQQALGQGPQFIFQYYEEEERQRGNFPDRFSGHQFPNYSSELNVNALLLGDSALYLCASSLGLYSYNEQFFGPGTRLTVL.

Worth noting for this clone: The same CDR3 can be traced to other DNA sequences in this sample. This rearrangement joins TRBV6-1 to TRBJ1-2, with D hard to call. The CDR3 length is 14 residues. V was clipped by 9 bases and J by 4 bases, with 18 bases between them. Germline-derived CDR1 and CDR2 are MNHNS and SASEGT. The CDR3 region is CASRTQLDGYGYTF. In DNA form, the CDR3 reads TGTGCCAGTAGGACTCAATTAGATGGCTATGGCTACACCTTC.

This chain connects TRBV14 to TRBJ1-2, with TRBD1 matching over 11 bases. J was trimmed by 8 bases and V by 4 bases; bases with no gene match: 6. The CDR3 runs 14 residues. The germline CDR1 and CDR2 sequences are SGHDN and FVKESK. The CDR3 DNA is TGTGCCAGCAGCCTAGGACAGGGGGCGGAAGGCTACACCTTC. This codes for CASSLGQGAEGYTF.